A selection of T cell receptor beta chains follows, all from one sample in a study of T cell responses to AZD1222 COVID-19 vaccine. Some clones are missing from TCRdb's copy, which holds only in-frame ones; the method was immunoSEQ multiplex PCR. The sample has approximately 140,000 clones, about 91% seen once. The source was peripheral blood, collected on day 0 of AZD1222 vaccination. These receptors were obtained from an adult in good health. Each CDR3 is given with its conserved first and last residue. A D gene is named only where the DNA matches it firmly. Rows may omit the clone size; those that give it use once, few, many or a size class.

TRBV5-1	TRBD2	TRBJ2-5	-	TGCGCCAGCAGCGAACTAGCGGGGGTTGAGACCCAGTACTTC	CASSELAGVETQYF
TRBV2	-	TRBJ1-1	-	TGTGCCAGCAGTGAAGGCTCGACTGAAGCTTTCTTT	CASSEGSTEAFF
TRBV5-6	-	TRBJ1-5	-	TGTGCCAGCAGCTTTTGGGGGGCTGGGCAGCCCCAGCATTTT	CASSFWGAGQPQHF
TRBV11-2	-	TRBJ2-7	-	TGTGCCAGCAGCCCCTATCTGGGACAAAAAGAATACGAGCAGTACTTC	CASSPYLGQKEYEQYF
TRBV3-1/TRBV3-2	-	TRBJ2-5	-	TGTGCCAGCAGCCAAGTTACGGGGACCCAGTACTTC	CASSQVTGTQYF
TRBV6-2/TRBV6-3	TRBD2	TRBJ2-3	-	TGTGCCAGCAGTTACTCGGCGGGGGAGGTAGATACGCAGTATTTT	CASSYSAGEVDTQYF
TRBV19	-	TRBJ2-1	-	TGTGCCAGTCTCGAGAGCTCCTACAATGAGCAGTTCTTC	CASLESSYNEQFF
TRBV25-1	-	TRBJ2-2	-	TGTGCCAGCAGGGAGGGCCCCGGGGAGCTGTTTTTT	CASREGPGELFF
TRBV18	TRBD1	TRBJ2-3	-	TGTGCCAGCTCACCTGGGACAGGGGGCACAGATACGCAGTATTTT	CASSPGTGGTDTQYF
TRBV4-2	-	TRBJ1-5	-	TGTGCCAGCAGCCAAGAGGGGACCAGCAATCAGCCCCAGCATTTT	CASSQEGTSNQPQHF
TRBV5-4	TRBD1	TRBJ2-5	-	TGTGCCAGCAGCTGGACAGGGGGCCGAGAGACCCAGTACTTC	CASSWTGGRETQYF
TRBV7-3	-	TRBJ2-1	-	TGTGCCAGCAGCCTACTTCCGGGACCTACGGGCAATGAGCAGTTCTTC	CASSLLPGPTGNEQFF
TRBV29-1	-	TRBJ1-1	-	TGCAGCGTTGAAGTTCGAGGTACCATGAACACTGAAGCTTTCTTT	CSVEVRGTMNTEAFF
TRBV11-2	TRBD1	TRBJ2-7	-	TGTGCCAGCAGCTTGGGTACAGGGGGCATGAGCTCCTACGAGCAGTACTTC	CASSLGTGGMSSYEQYF
TRBV2	-	TRBJ2-7	few	TGTGCCAGCAGTCCCTACAGCTGGGGCGACGAGCAGTACTTC	CASSPYSWGDEQYF
TRBV3-1/TRBV3-2	-	TRBJ1-5	-	TGTGCCAGCAGCCAAGGATACCAGCCCCAGCATTTT	CASSQGYQPQHF
TRBV6-2/TRBV6-3	-	TRBJ1-5	-	TGTGCCAGCAGCGGACAGAGTAATCAGCCCCAGCATTTT	CASSGQSNQPQHF
TRBV24-1	TRBD1	TRBJ2-3	once	TGTGCCACCAGTGCCGAGGACAGGGTCAGCACAGATACGCAGTATTTT	CATSAEDRVSTDTQYF
TRBV7-9	-	TRBJ2-1	-	TGTGCCAGCAGCCCATATGGTTATCCCAACAATGAGCAGTTCTTC	CASSPYGYPNNEQFF
TRBV24-1	TRBD2	TRBJ2-3	-	TGTGCCACCAGTGACCCCGGGACTAGCGTATATACGCAGTATTTT	CATSDPGTSVYTQYF